The T cell receptor (beta chain) described here comes from a study of T cell responses to AZD1222 COVID-19 vaccine. Overall study results and limits: An increase in Spike-specific TCR breadth and depth was observed after two AZD1222 doses. Among the donors, most were white British and more were female, and clonal diversity was possibly underestimated.

TCRdb keeps only in-frame clones here, not all; method: immunoSEQ multiplex PCR. Of more than 50,000 clones in the sample, 89% were seen once. The length of the CDR3 is 15 residues. Germline V gives CDR1 LNHDA, CDR2 SQIVND (reference sequence). The V and J ends lost 4 bases and 9 bases respectively, with 19 bases between them. A word on this clone: What it recognizes is unknown.

The specimen was peripheral blood, collected on day 0 of AZD1222 vaccination. The sequence came from an adult in good health. The chain links TRBV19 to TRBJ1-5; weak D call: TRBD1 (6 bases). CDR3 nucleotides: TGTGCCAGTAGTAAGGGACAACTAGAAATAGGGCCCCAGCATTTT. Translating gives CASSKGQLEIGPQHF. Full variable domain (rest looked up from reference TRBV19 and TRBJ1-5): DGGITQSPKYLFRKEGQNVTLSCEQNLNHDAMYWYRQDPGQGLRLIYYSQIVNDFQKGDIAEGYSVSREKKESFPLTVTSAQKNPTAFYLCASSKGQLEIGPQHFGDGTRLSIL.